Following are 8 T cell receptor beta chains from one sample sequenced in a study of blood T cells in healthy people across ages. The use of a sample-barcoded 5' primer and a J-beta primer mix characterized a second PCR of about 7 to 12 cycles. In TCRdb, the 5' RACE reads were re-called with MiXCR into one record per CDR3 protein. The sample lists some 710,000 distinct CDR3 sequences, about 24% occurring once. The sample consisted of blood. Every receptor here comes from a man aged 70 or older in good health.

This chain joins TRBV5-1 and TRBJ1-1; D possibly corresponds to TRBD1 (5 bases). Germline values: CDR1 SGHRS, CDR2 YFSETQ. The germline V and J ends were trimmed by 5 bases and 0 bases, with 14 bases remaining between them. The CDR3 spans 15 residues. Written as DNA, the CDR3 is TGCGCCAGCAGTAAGGAGGGCAGGGTGAACACTGAAGCTTTCTTT. It encodes CASSKEGRVNTEAFF.

This chain joins TRBV3-1 and TRBJ2-5, with 10 bases matching TRBD2. TRBJ2-1 explains the end of the DNA better; the J call may be wrong. This CDR3 contains 16 residues. CDR1 and CDR2 from the germline V gene are LGHDT and YNNKEL (reference sequence). CDR3 protein: CASSQEKAGGKNEQFF. CDR3 DNA sequence: TGTGCCAGCAGCCAAGAAAAAGCGGGGGGGAAAAATGAGCAGTTCTTC.

The gene calls are TRBV4-3 and TRBJ1-2; no firm D call. This CDR3 has 15 residues. V shed 0 bases and J shed 0 bases, with 8 bases lying between them. CDR1 is LGHNA, CDR2 YSLEER, per germline. CDR3 amino acids: CASSQDYLANYGYTF. As DNA, the CDR3 is TGCGCCAGCAGCCAAGACTATTTGGCTAACTATGGCTACACCTTC.

The table lists this clonotype with a count of one. At one boundary the junction diverges from the germline segment, which might be a read error. J is TRBJ2-7 and V is TRBV25-1, with D hard to call. CDR1 and CDR2 (germline): MGHDK, SYGVNS. This CDR3 spans 14 amino acids. CDR3 coding DNA: TGTGCCAGCATTAGTGACCTTCCCCCTTACGAGCAGCACTTC. Translated: CASISDLPPYEQHF.

This clonotype was observed a handful of times. This chain joins TRBV29-1 and TRBJ2-5; 8 nucleotides match TRBD1. The DNA matches TRBJ2-1 better at its end, which makes the J call doubtful. Germline assignment: CDR1 SQVTM and CDR2 ANQGSEA. The CDR3 runs to 12 residues. The CDR3 region is CSVEPQGAEQFF. CDR3 DNA sequence: TGCAGCGTTGAACCTCAGGGGGCTGAGCAGTTCTTC.

The chain couples TRBV3-1 to TRBJ2-5; TRBD1 might be the D (5 bases). The germline gives CDR1 LGHDT, CDR2 YNNKEL (reference sequence). The CDR3 runs 12 residues. The germline V and J ends were trimmed by 4 bases and 5 bases, with 8 bases remaining between them. DNA for the CDR3: TGTGCCAGCAGCCGACAGTCGGAGACCCAGTACTTC. Protein: CASSRQSETQYF.

This clonotype was seen a handful of times. The chain carries TRBV3-1 and TRBJ2-7; 7 bases align to TRBD1. The V gene end was trimmed by 4 bases and the J gene end by 7 bases; junction bases not matched to a gene: 7. The germline V gene has CDR1 LGHDT and CDR2 YNNKEL (reference sequence). This CDR3 region has 13 residues. The DNA of the CDR3 is TGTGCCAGCAGCCTACTGACAGGGAAGGAGCAGTACTTC. Translation: CASSLLTGKEQYF.

The chain uses TRBV18 and TRBJ2-4, with TRBD2 matching over 12 bases. CDR3 length equals 16 residues. V gave up 1 base and J gave up 8 bases; unmatched junction bases: 6. Germline V CDR1 and CDR2: KGHSH, LQKENI. CDR3 protein: CASSPRMTSGRHIQYF. DNA for the CDR3: TGTGCCAGCTCACCACGAATGACTAGCGGGAGACACATTCAGTACTTC.